This TCR beta chain derives from a study of CD8 T cells in Susac syndrome. Random hexamers were used to reverse transcribe about 0.45 to 1 ug of RNA. With immunoSEQ multiplex PCR, TCR beta CDR3 was amplified across 54 Vbeta and 13 Jbeta. From the immunoSEQ multiplex PCR reads, TCRdb called clonotypes with MiXCR, one entry per CDR3 protein. This sample yields 350,000 to 550,000 distinct CDR3 sequences, of which about 85% are seen a single time; roughly 0.1% belongs to the top ten. J was trimmed by 6 bases and V by 1 base; bases with no gene match: 9. The CDR3 has 17 amino acids. CDR1 is SGHAT, CDR2 FQNNGV, per germline. Through negative isolation, CD4+ and CD8+ T cells were obtained, while TEMRA cells were enriched using FACS.

This sequence joins TRBV11-2 and TRBJ2-7, with 13 bases identical to TRBD2. The sequenced material came from CD8+ T cells from PBMCs. This sequence was found in a human donor with multiple sclerosis. The CDR3 DNA sequence: TGTGCCAGCAGCTTAGGTATTACTAGCGGGAGGGCGGTCGAGCAGTACTTC. Its protein is CASSLGITSGRAVEQYF.